The rows below give T cell receptor beta chains drawn from one sample of a study of beta chain features in type 1 diabetes. Clones were read by immunoSEQ multiplex PCR, and TCRdb kept only the in-frame ones, dropping some. Among about 170,000 clones listed, about 7.9% were seen once. Source material: central memory CD4+ T cells from blood. The receptors were gathered from a man younger than 30 with type 1 diabetes. Each CDR3 is given with its conserved first and last residue. D genes are given only for firm matches. Clone size, where shown, is once, few, many, or a class for clones that have expanded.

. | TRBJ2-7 | 14 | TRBV7-9 | TRBD2 | CASSLASGRYEQYF | TGTGCCAGCAGCTTGGCTAGCGGGAGATACGAGCAGTACTTC
few | TRBJ2-5 | 15 | TRBV5-1 | . | CASSSSQGMAETQYF | TGCGCCAGCAGCTCGTCCCAGGGAATGGCGGAGACCCAGTACTTC
few | TRBJ1-2 | 14 | TRBV5-6 | . | CASRETGTNYGYTF | TGTGCCAGCAGGGAGACCGGGACAAACTATGGCTACACCTTC
few | TRBJ1-6 | 17 | TRBV4-1 | . | CASSQDRGTGYNSPLHF | TGCGCCAGCAGCCAAGATCGCGGAACGGGATATAATTCACCCCTCCACTTT
few | TRBJ2-7 | 15 | TRBV19 | TRBD1 | CASSARQGDVYEQYF | TGTGCCAGTAGTGCCCGACAGGGGGACGTATACGAGCAGTACTTC
many | TRBJ1-2 | 10 | TRBV30 | . | CASARGGYTF | TGTGCCTCCGCACGGGGTGGCTACACCTTC
few | TRBJ2-7 | 14 | TRBV27 | TRBD2 | CASSPRGGYYEQYF | TGTGCCAGCAGTCCCCGGGGGGGCTACTACGAGCAGTACTTC
. | TRBJ1-2 | 11 | TRBV29-1 | . | CSVGDNRGYTF | TGCAGCGTGGGGGACAATCGGGGCTACACCTTC
. | TRBJ2-2 | 16 | TRBV5-1 | TRBD1 | CASSLGTGTNTGELFF | TGCGCCAGCAGCTTGGGGACAGGGACGAACACCGGGGAGCTGTTTTTT
. | TRBJ2-7 | 19 | TRBV7-8 | TRBD2 | CASSLGLLASSGAAYEQYF | TGTGCCAGCAGCTTAGGGTTACTTGCGTCTAGCGGGGCCGCCTACGAGCAGTACTTC
few | TRBJ2-5 | 15 | TRBV5-5 | . | CASSSGLRGQETQYF | TGTGCCAGCAGCTCCGGGTTACGGGGCCAAGAGACCCAGTACTTC
. | TRBJ2-7 | 14 | TRBV10-3 | . | CAISGELVNYEQYF | TGTGCCATCAGTGGAGAACTGGTCAACTACGAGCAGTACTTC
. | TRBJ1-2 | 14 | TRBV30 | . | CAWRVPPGGRVYTF | TGTGCCTGGAGGGTCCCGCCCGGGGGTCGAGTCTACACCTTC
few | TRBJ1-2 | 13 | TRBV29-1 | . | CSVAHGGRGGYTF | TGCAGCGTGGCCCACGGGGGACGCGGTGGCTACACCTTC